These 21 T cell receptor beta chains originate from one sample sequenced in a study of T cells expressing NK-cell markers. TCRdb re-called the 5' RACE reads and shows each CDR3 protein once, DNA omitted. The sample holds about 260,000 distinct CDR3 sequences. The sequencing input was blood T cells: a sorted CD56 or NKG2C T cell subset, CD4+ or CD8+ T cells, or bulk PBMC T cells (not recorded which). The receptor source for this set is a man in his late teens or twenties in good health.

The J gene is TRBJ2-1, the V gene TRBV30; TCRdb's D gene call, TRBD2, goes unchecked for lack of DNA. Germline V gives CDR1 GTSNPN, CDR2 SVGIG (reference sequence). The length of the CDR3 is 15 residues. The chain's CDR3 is CAWISPGLAYNEQFF.

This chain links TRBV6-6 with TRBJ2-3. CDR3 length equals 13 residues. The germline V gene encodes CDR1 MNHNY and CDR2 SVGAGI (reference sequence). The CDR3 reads CASSYKRTDTQYF.

CDR3 in amino acids: CASSEWGVGGSNEQFF. The rearrangement uses TRBV25-1 and TRBJ2-1; TCRdb returns TRBD1, unconfirmable since there is no DNA. The CDR3 sequence is 16 residues long. Looked up from germline, CDR1 is MGHDK and CDR2 is SYGVNS. Complete variable domain (other parts from reference TRBV25-1 and TRBJ2-1): EADIYQTPRYLVIGTGKKITLECSQTMGHDKMYWYQQDPGMELHLIHYSYGVNSTEKGDLSSESTVSRIRTEHFPLTLESARPSHTSQYLCASSEWGVGGSNEQFFGPGTRLTVL.

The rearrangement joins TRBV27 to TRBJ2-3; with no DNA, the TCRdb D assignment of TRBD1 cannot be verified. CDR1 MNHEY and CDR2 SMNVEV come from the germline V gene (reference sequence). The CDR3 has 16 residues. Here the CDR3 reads CASSSRTRGVEIAQYF.

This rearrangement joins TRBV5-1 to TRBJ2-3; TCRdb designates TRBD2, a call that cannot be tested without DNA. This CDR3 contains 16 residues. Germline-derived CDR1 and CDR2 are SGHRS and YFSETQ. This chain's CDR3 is CASSGRTSGGTDTQYF.

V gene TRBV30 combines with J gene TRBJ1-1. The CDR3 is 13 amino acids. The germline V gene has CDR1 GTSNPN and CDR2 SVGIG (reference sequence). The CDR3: CARTVIMNTEAFF. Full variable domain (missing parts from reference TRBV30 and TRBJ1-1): SQTIHQWPATLVQPVGSPLSLECTVEGTSNPNLYWYRQAAGRGLQLLFYSVGIGQISSEVPQNLSASRPQDRQFILSSKKLLLSDSGFYLCARTVIMNTEAFFGQGTRLTVV.

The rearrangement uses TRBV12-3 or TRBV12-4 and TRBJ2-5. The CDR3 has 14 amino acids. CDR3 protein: CASSFGQQQETQYF.

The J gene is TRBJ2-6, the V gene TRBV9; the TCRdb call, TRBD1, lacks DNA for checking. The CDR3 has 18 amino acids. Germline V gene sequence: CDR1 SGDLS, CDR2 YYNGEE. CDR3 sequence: CASSASGQPYSGANVLTF.

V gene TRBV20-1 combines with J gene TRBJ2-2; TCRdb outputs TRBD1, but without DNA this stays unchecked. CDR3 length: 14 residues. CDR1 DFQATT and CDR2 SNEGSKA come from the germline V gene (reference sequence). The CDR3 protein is CSATAAVNTGELFF.

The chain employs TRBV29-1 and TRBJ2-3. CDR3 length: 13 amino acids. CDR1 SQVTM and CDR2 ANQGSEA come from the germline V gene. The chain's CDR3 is CSVYNGGSYTQYF.

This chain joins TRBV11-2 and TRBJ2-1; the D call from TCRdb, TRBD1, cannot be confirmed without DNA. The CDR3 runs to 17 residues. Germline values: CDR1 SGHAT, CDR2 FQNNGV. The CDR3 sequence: CASSYPYRGRSYNEQFF.

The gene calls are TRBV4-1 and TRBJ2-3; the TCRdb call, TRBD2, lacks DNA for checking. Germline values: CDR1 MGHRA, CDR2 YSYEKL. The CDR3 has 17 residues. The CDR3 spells CASSLIAGPTSTDTQYF.

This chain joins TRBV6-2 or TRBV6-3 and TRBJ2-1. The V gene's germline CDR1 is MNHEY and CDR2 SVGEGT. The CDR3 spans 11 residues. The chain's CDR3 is CATRSVNEQFF.

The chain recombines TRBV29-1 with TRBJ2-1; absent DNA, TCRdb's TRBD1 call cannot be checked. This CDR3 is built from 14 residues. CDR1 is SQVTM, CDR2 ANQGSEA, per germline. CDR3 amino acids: CSVVRAGSPNEQFF.

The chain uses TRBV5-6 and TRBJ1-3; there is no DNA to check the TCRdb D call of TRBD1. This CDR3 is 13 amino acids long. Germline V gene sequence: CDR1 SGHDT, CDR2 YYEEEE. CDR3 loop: CASSGGGGNTIYF.

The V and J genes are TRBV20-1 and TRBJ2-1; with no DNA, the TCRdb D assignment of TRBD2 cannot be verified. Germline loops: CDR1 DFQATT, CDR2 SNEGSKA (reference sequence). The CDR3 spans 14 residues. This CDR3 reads CSATREAVNNEQFF.

This CDR3 is CASSGSVFAQYF. The chain has TRBV2 and TRBJ2-3. Germline CDR1 reads SNHLY; CDR2 reads FYNNEI. The CDR3 length is 12 residues.

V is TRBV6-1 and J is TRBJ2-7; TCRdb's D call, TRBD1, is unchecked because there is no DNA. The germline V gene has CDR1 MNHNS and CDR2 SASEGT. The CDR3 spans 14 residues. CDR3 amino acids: CASSDGAWSYEQYF.

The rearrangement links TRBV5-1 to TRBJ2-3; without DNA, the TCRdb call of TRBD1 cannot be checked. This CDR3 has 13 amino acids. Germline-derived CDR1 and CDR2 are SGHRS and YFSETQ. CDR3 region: CASGGASTDTQYF.

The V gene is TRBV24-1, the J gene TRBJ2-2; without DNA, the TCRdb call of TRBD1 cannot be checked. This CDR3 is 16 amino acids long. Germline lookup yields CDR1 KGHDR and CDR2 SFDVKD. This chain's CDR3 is CATSDSRQGRTGELFF.

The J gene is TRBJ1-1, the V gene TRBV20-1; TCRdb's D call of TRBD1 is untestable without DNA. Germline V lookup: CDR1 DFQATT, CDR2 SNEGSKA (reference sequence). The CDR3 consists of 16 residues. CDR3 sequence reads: CTAPRAGGARNTEAFF.